This T cell receptor (beta chain) was profiled in a study of cytomegalovirus exposure and HLA in healthy donors. Study results and caveats: A later analysis found that most CMV-associated TCR beta chains appeared HLA-restricted.

The PCR contained 60 Vbeta and 13 Jbeta primers. The assay was immunoSEQ multiplex PCR, and TCRdb's table has in-frame clones only and misses some. The sample holds fewer than 120,000 clones, around 86% seen once. Trimming removed 2 bases from V and 4 bases from J, with 8 bases in between. Per germline, CDR1 MNHEY and CDR2 SVGAGI. This CDR3 is 13 amino acids long. In regard to this clone: Its antigen is currently unknown.

The TCR sequence derives from a man aged 35-49 years in good health and CMV-seronegative. The sequencing sample was made of PBMCs. The rearrangement links TRBV6-5 to TRBJ1-1; D unresolved. The DNA of the CDR3 is TGTGCCAGCAGTTACCTACCTATCACTGAAGCTTTCTTT. Translating it yields CASSYLPITEAFF.